One and the same sample provided the 21 T cell receptor beta chains below, sequenced in a study of blood T cell repertoires in COVID-19. Measured with immunoSEQ multiplex PCR; TCRdb has only the in-frame clones, and not every one. The table includes 150,000 or so clones, approximately 88% detected once. Sequencing input: peripheral blood. All receptors derive from a man aged 45-65 years with acute or convalescent COVID-19.

The V call is TRBV7-9, the J call TRBJ1-2; 9 nucleotides match TRBD1. The germline V gene has CDR1 SEHNR and CDR2 FQNEAQ (reference sequence). V gave up 5 bases and J gave up 8 bases; unmatched junction bases: 12. The CDR3 runs 15 residues. The CDR3 DNA follows: TGTGCCAGCAGCCGGAGGGACAGGGAAGAGGAAGGCTACACCTTC. It codes for CASSRRDREEEGYTF.

This chain links TRBV20-1 with TRBJ2-7; TRBD2 might be the D (6 bases). Deletions cut 6 bases from V and 4 bases from J, with 10 bases between. The CDR3 is 11 residues long. Germline values: CDR1 DFQATT, CDR2 SNEGSKA (reference sequence). The CDR3 loop reads CSAQTSYEQYF. DNA of the CDR3: TGCAGTGCCCAGACTAGTTACGAGCAGTACTTC.

The chain employs TRBV30 and TRBJ1-1, with TRBD1 matching 9 bases. The V gene end was trimmed by 5 bases and the J gene end by 1 base; junction bases not matched to a gene: 11. The CDR3 runs to 16 residues. Germline V gives CDR1 GTSNPN, CDR2 SVGIG (reference sequence). The CDR3 reads CAWSRDRAEWNTEAFF. CDR3 nucleotides: TGTGCCTGGTCCCGGGACAGGGCGGAGTGGAACACTGAAGCTTTCTTT.

This chain links TRBV5-1 with TRBJ2-5, with D tentatively TRBD1 (5 bases). The CDR3 covers 13 residues. The V and J ends lost 2 bases and 3 bases respectively, with 8 bases between them. Germline V gives CDR1 SGHRS, CDR2 YFSETQ. The CDR3 nucleotides read TGCGCCAGCAGCTTAGGGGTCGAAGAGACCCAGTACTTC. Translating gives CASSLGVEETQYF.

The rearrangement links TRBV30 to TRBJ1-4; a weak D match, TRBD1 (5 bases). The V end lost 3 bases, the J end lost 1 base, and 6 bases lay between the germline ends. CDR1 and CDR2 (germline): GTSNPN, SVGIG (reference sequence). The CDR3 covers 13 residues. The CDR3 here is CAWSGGTNEKLFF. The CDR3 DNA follows: TGTGCCTGGAGCGGGGGAACTAATGAAAAACTGTTTTTT.

This chain links TRBV3-1 (or the pseudogene TRBV3-2) with TRBJ2-3; D possibly corresponds to TRBD2 (5 bases). The CDR3 runs 15 residues. Germline V gene lookup returns CDR1 LGHDT and CDR2 YNNKEL (reference sequence). V was trimmed by 8 bases and J by 3 bases, leaving 18 bases between them. Here the CDR3 DNA reads TGTGCCAGCGGGGAAACGAGCGGCTATACAGATACGCAGTATTTT. The encoded protein is CASGETSGYTDTQYF.

In its sample, this clone was seen once. The rearrangement joins TRBV5-4 to TRBJ1-1, with 11 bases aligning to TRBD1. CDR1 and CDR2 from the germline V gene are SGHNT and YYREEE (reference sequence). Trimming at V came to 2 bases and at J to 8 bases, leaving 8 bases not matched to a gene. The CDR3 runs to 15 residues. The CDR3 loop reads CASSLSKRTGGEAFF. The CDR3 DNA reads as TGTGCCAGCAGCTTATCAAAACGGACAGGGGGCGAAGCTTTCTTT.

The J gene is TRBJ2-1, the V gene TRBV12-2; the table assigns TRBD2, which was not confirmed against the DNA. TRBV12-2 is annotated as a pseudogene. The CDR3 has 14 amino acids. CDR3 in DNA: TGTGCAAGTCGCTTAGCGCGGCTAGCGGCTGAGCAGTTCTTC. Protein: CASRLARLAAEQFF.

The V call is TRBV7-8, the J call TRBJ1-2; 11 nucleotides match TRBD1. Germline V lookup: CDR1 SGHVS, CDR2 FQNEAQ. The CDR3 runs to 15 residues. V shed 5 bases and J 8 bases; nucleotides not matched to a gene: 10. The CDR3 sequence: CASSLVGTGGEGYTF. The CDR3 region has the DNA TGTGCCAGCAGCCTCGTCGGGACAGGGGGTGAAGGCTACACCTTC.

V gene TRBV13 combines with J gene TRBJ2-5; TRBD1 might be the D (6 bases). Germline V gives CDR1 PRHDT, CDR2 FYEKMQ (reference sequence). V dropped 5 bases and J dropped 1 base, with 17 bases sitting between them. This CDR3 spans 16 amino acids. The CDR3 region has the DNA TGTGCCAGCAGCAGAACGGAACAGGGACCCCAAGAGACCCAGTACTTC. This codes for CASSRTEQGPQETQYF.

This chain joins TRBV21-1 and TRBJ2-3; the table's TRBD1 call for D was not verified on the DNA. TRBV21-1 is described as a pseudogene. CDR3 length: 12 amino acids. CDR3 sequence (DNA): TGTGCCTGCCAAGGGGGCACAGATACGCAGTATTTT. Residues: CACQGGTDTQYF.

The CDR3, as DNA: TGTGCCAGCAGCTTAGTAAAGGGGGCGCATTTCGGCTACACCTTC. It is translated as CASSLVKGAHFGYTF. The chain uses TRBV11-2 and TRBJ1-2; 7 positions match TRBD1. Per the germline V gene, CDR1 is SGHAT and CDR2 is FQNNGV. V trimming: 1 base; J trimming: 8 bases; junction bases outside the gene matches: 10. This CDR3 is 15 amino acids long.

The chain is built from TRBV4-1 and TRBJ1-1, with D possibly being TRBD1 (5 bases). The V gene lost 0 bases and the J gene lost 6 bases, with 17 bases spanning the gap. Germline CDR1 is MGHRA and CDR2 is YSYEKL. CDR3 length: 16 amino acids. The CDR3 DNA reads TGCGCCAGCAGCCAAGAGGGGGGAGTTGGGGTCGCTGAAGCTTTCTTT. Translating it yields CASSQEGGVGVAEAFF.

This chain joins TRBV28 and TRBJ1-1, with 9 bases identical to TRBD1. CDR3 length equals 15 residues. CDR1 is MDHEN, CDR2 SYDVKM, per germline. Trimming removed 6 bases from V and 2 bases from J; junction bases left unmatched: 7. The CDR3 here is CASSNPGQGNTEAFF. CDR3 in DNA: TGTGCCAGCAGCAACCCGGGACAGGGAAACACTGAAGCTTTCTTT. The full variable domain, rest sourced from reference TRBV28 and TRBJ1-1, is DVKVTQSSRYLVKRTGEKVFLECVQDMDHENMFWYRQDPGLGLRLIYFSYDVKMKEKGDIPEGYSVSREKKERFSLILESASTNQTSMYLCASSNPGQGNTEAFFGQGTRLTVV.

The table lists this clone with a count of one. V and J are TRBV4-1 and TRBJ1-2, with a tentative D call TRBD1 (6 bases). Trimming cost V 5 bases and J 2 bases, with 18 bases left between them. Germline CDR1 reads MGHRA; CDR2 reads YSYEKL. The CDR3 is 16 residues long. This chain's CDR3 is CASSDPPRGKNYGYTF. The CDR3, as DNA: TGCGCCAGCAGCGATCCCCCAAGGGGGAAAAACTATGGCTACACCTTC.

This clone occurred a few times. The chain recombines TRBV6-2 or TRBV6-3 with TRBJ1-1, with D hard to call. The CDR3 contains 15 residues. CDR1 is MNHEY, CDR2 SVGEGT, per germline. Trimming pared 0 bases from V and 3 bases from J, leaving 11 bases between. This CDR3 reads CASSYSEDGYTEAFF. The CDR3, as DNA: TGTGCCAGCAGTTACTCGGAGGACGGATACACTGAAGCTTTCTTT.

The CDR3 DNA reads TGCGCCAGCAGCCAGAGTACAGGGGGAACTGAAGCTTTCTTT. This encodes CASSQSTGGTEAFF. This chain connects TRBV5-1 to TRBJ1-1; the match to TRBD1 covers 8 bases. The CDR3 is 14 residues long. Germline CDR1 SGHRS, CDR2 YFSETQ. V was pared by 4 bases and J by 5 bases, with 7 bases of the junction left unmatched.

The genes are TRBV4-1 and TRBJ2-3; 7 nucleotides agree with TRBD2. Germline-derived CDR1 and CDR2 are MGHRA and YSYEKL. CDR3 length equals 14 residues. V trimming: 2 bases; J trimming: 5 bases; junction bases outside the gene matches: 4. In DNA, the CDR3 is TGCGCCAGCAGCCAAATCGGGACTAAAGATACGCAGTATTTT. Translating gives CASSQIGTKDTQYF.

V is TRBV19 and J is TRBJ1-5; TRBD1 aligns across 9 bases. Germline CDR1 reads LNHDA; CDR2 reads SQIVND (reference sequence). V was clipped by 5 bases and J by 2 bases; unmatched bases: 7. This CDR3 spans 16 amino acids. The DNA for the CDR3 is TGTGCCAGTAGTGCCAGAACAGGGGGCGGCAATCAGCCCCAGCATTTT. It yields the protein CASSARTGGGNQPQHF.

The chain couples TRBV9 to TRBJ1-5, with D uncertain. Germline V CDR1 and CDR2: SGDLS, YYNGEE. Trimming took off 5 bases at V and 5 bases at J, with 11 bases between the two ends. This CDR3 is 13 amino acids long. The CDR3 nucleotides are TGTGCCAGCAGTGAACCTGGAGATCAGCCCCAGCATTTT. Translated: CASSEPGDQPQHF.

The genes are TRBV6-4 and TRBJ2-3; D is unclear. There are 13 residues in the CDR3. Germline V gene lookup returns CDR1 MRHNA and CDR2 SNTAGT. Trimming took off 4 bases at V and 2 bases at J, with 7 bases between the two ends. The DNA for the CDR3 is TGTGCCAGCAGTGCCGAGGCCACAGATACGCAGTATTTT. It translates to CASSAEATDTQYF.